Sequencing of this T cell receptor (beta chain) was carried out in a study of T cell responses to AZD1222 COVID-19 vaccine. Study-level points and caveats: Baseline seropositivity characterized only a handful of AZD1222 recipients. Clonal diversity was possibly underestimated, and white British individuals and females predominated among donors.

Concerning this clone itself: What it binds is unknown.

This table comes from immunoSEQ multiplex PCR, and its TCRdb copy is limited to in-frame clones, with some not included. Of 140,000 to 150,000 clones in the sample, 90% to 95% are singletons; the top ten hold 1.4%. Per the germline V gene, CDR1 is LNHNV and CDR2 is YYDKDF (reference sequence). The CDR3 sequence is 14 residues long. With 1 base removed from V and 6 bases from J, the gap between germline ends came to 10 bases. This sample comprised peripheral blood, obtained on day 0 of AZD1222 vaccination. The receptor was derived from an adult in good health. The chain employs TRBV15 and TRBJ1-5; D remains ambiguous. The CDR3 bases are TGTGCCACCAGCAGAGTTGGGGATGGTCAGCCCCAGCATTTT. Translating gives CATSRVGDGQPQHF.